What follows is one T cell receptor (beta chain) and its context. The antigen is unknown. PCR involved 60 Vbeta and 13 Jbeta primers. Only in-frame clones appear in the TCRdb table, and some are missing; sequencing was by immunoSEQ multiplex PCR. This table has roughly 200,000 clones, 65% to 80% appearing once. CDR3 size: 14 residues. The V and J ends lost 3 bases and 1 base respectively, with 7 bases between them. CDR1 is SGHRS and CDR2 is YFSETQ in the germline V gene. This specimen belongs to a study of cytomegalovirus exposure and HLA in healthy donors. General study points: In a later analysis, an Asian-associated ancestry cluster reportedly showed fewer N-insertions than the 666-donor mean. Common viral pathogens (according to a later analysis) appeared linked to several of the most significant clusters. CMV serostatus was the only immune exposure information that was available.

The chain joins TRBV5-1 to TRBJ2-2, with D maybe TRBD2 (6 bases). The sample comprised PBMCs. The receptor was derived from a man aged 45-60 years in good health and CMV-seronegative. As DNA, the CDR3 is TGCGCCAGCAGCTCGGGAGAGAACACCGGGGAGCTGTTTTTT. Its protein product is CASSSGENTGELFF.